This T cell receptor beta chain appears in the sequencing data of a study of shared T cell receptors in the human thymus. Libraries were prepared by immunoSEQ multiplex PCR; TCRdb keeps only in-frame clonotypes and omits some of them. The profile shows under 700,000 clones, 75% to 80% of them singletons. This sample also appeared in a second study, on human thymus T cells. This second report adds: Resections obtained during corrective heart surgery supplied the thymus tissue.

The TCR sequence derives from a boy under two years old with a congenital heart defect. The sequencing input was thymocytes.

Here the CDR3 reads CASSLRGQGRSNQPQHF. DNA for the CDR3: TGTGCCAGCAGTTTAAGGGGACAGGGAAGGAGCAATCAGCCCCAGCATTTT. The chain uses TRBV27 and TRBJ1-5; 9 bases are a match to TRBD1. Germline V gene lookup returns CDR1 MNHEY and CDR2 SMNVEV (reference sequence). This CDR3 region has 17 residues. V dropped 2 bases and J dropped 1; count of bases not matched to a gene: 6.